In its sample, the clone carrying this T cell receptor (beta chain) was seen a few times. What it binds is not known. Germline values: CDR1 SGDLS, CDR2 YYNGEE. V was pared by 7 bases and J by 3 bases, with 14 bases between. This CDR3 contains 14 residues. TCRdb reanalysed the 5' RACE reads using MiXCR and keeps one entry per CDR3 protein. The table includes under 350,000 distinct CDR3 sequences, 15% to 20% detected once. The record originates from a study of T-cell memory formation after mild COVID-19. General study findings and limits: Second-wave clones reaching peak frequency on day 37 lacked confirmed SARS-CoV-2 specificity. Contracting CD4+ clones were located mainly in CM and EM, and CD8+ clones in EMRA. Balance between CD4 and CD8 was seen in clones contracting day 15 to 85, and a CD4+ lean was seen in later expanders.

The sample consisted of PBMCs or a T cell subset sorted from them (not recorded which). This clonotype originated in a man between 18 and 29 years old who had mild COVID-19 (a few samples of this study predate the infection). Cell type and time point are not known. The chain combines TRBV9 with TRBJ2-1; no reliable D call. As DNA, the CDR3 is TGTGCCAGCGGGTCGGGCCTAGGCTACAATGAGCAGTTCTTC. This sequence encodes CASGSGLGYNEQFF.